The next 26 T cell receptor beta chains were all read from a single sample in a study of early T cells in non-severe SARS-CoV-2 infection. TCRdb recomputed calls from the 5' RACE reads with MiXCR, one row per CDR3 protein. The sample includes more than 90,000 distinct CDR3 sequences, about 13% of them seen just once. The sequencing sample was made of whole blood. Every receptor here comes from an adult who was a healthcare worker with PCR-confirmed SARS-CoV-2 infection or an uninfected control (not recorded which).

This clonotype was counted ten times or more. This sequence joins TRBV28 and TRBJ1-6; D gene unclear. Germline V gives CDR1 MDHEN, CDR2 SYDVKM. V lost 5 bases and J lost 7, with 18 bases in between. The CDR3 has 16 amino acids. The CDR3 coding sequence is TGTGCCAGCAGTACCCCGGGAGGGCTTGAAAATTCACCCCTCCACTTT. This translates into CASSTPGGLENSPLHF.

The chain joins TRBV5-6 to TRBJ2-5; no firm D call. Trimming removed 0 bases from V and 2 bases from J, with 11 bases in between. The germline V gene has CDR1 SGHDT and CDR2 YYEEEE. The CDR3 has 15 residues. CDR3 sequence: CASSLAVTGQETQYF. Here the CDR3 DNA reads TGTGCCAGCAGCTTGGCCGTCACCGGGCAAGAGACCCAGTACTTC.

This clonotype was detected only a few times. CDR3 sequence reads: CASSSDYMRTGELFF. CDR3 coding DNA: TGTGCCAGCAGCTCAGACTACATGCGCACCGGGGAGCTGTTTTTT. The J gene is TRBJ2-2, the V gene TRBV5-6, with a possible D match to TRBD2 (5 bases). V lost 3 bases to trimming and J lost 4 bases, with 13 bases between them. Germline V CDR1 and CDR2: SGHDT, YYEEEE. This CDR3 comprises 15 residues.

V and J are TRBV7-2 and TRBJ2-7; 9 bases agree with TRBD1. The CDR3 has 16 residues. V lost 6 bases to trimming and J lost 3 bases; unmatched junction nucleotides: 12. The germline CDR1 and CDR2 sequences are SGHTA and FQGNSA. DNA of the CDR3: TGTGCCAGCAGTCTATTCACGGGACAGGGCGTCTACGAGCAGTACTTC. Protein: CASSLFTGQGVYEQYF.

For this clonotype: A much larger clone is a single base away; this may be a read error. V usage is TRBV20-1 and J usage is TRBJ1-4, with a possible D match to TRBD1 (6 bases). The germline CDR1 and CDR2 sequences are DFQATT and SNEGSKA (reference sequence). The CDR3 has 17 amino acids. V lost 2 bases and J lost 0, with 16 bases in between. The CDR3 reads CSARKVVDRTTNEKLFF. The CDR3, as DNA: TGCAGTGCTAGAAAGGTCGTCGACAGGACAACTAATGAAAAACTGTTTTTT.

This clonotype has ten or more counts. The chain recombines TRBV12-3 or TRBV12-4 with TRBJ2-2; D is possibly TRBD1 or TRBD2 (5 bases each). CDR3 length: 17 residues. V lost 0 bases to trimming and J lost 1 base, with 12 bases between them. The CDR3 loop reads CASSLALGVRNTGELFF. The CDR3 DNA reads TGTGCCAGCAGTTTAGCGCTGGGGGTGCGGAACACCGGGGAGCTGTTTTTT.

V usage is TRBV3-1 and J usage is TRBJ1-1; maybe TRBD1 (6 bases). Germline V CDR1 and CDR2: LGHDT, YNNKEL (reference sequence). V dropped 1 base and J dropped 5 bases, with 11 bases sitting between them. The CDR3 sequence is 14 residues long. Written as DNA, the CDR3 is TGTGCCAGCAGCCAAGGGGGGGGCAGAACTGAAGCTTTCTTT. It codes for CASSQGGGRTEAFF.

This clonotype was recorded at least ten times. The chain employs TRBV27 and TRBJ1-5; 11 bases are shared with TRBD1. This CDR3 has 13 amino acids. The germline V gene has CDR1 MNHEY and CDR2 SMNVEV (reference sequence). Trimming at V came to 10 bases and at J to 9 bases, leaving 8 bases not matched to a gene. The CDR3 loop is CATSGQGARPQHF. Written as DNA, the CDR3 is TGTGCCACCTCCGGACAGGGGGCCCGGCCCCAGCATTTT.

There are many counts of this clonotype. The chain combines TRBV5-1 with TRBJ2-1; D unresolved. CDR1 is SGHRS and CDR2 is YFSETQ in the germline V gene. The CDR3 is made up of 14 amino acids. Trimming cost V 0 bases and J 3 bases, with 7 bases left between them. The CDR3 bases are TGCGCCAGCAGCTTGGAACCCTTCTACAATGAGCAGTTCTTC. As protein: CASSLEPFYNEQFF. Variable domain in full (rest from reference TRBV5-1 and TRBJ2-1): KAGVTQTPRYLIKTRGQQVTLSCSPISGHRSVSWYQQTPGQGLQFLFEYFSETQRNKGNFPGRFSGRQFSNSRSEMNVSTLELGDSALYLCASSLEPFYNEQFFGPGTRLTVL.

This clonotype was seen repeatedly, ten times or more. This sequence joins TRBV6-2 or TRBV6-3 and TRBJ2-7, with unresolved D. V lost 6 bases and J 2 bases, leaving 14 bases between the germline ends. Germline V gives CDR1 MNHEY, CDR2 SVGEGT. The CDR3 loop spans 14 amino acids. The DNA of the CDR3 is TGTGCCAGCAGCTACAGAAGGGAACCCTACGAGCAGTACTTC. It yields the protein CASSYRREPYEQYF.

This clonotype was detected ten times or more. The rearrangement joins TRBV11-2 to TRBJ2-3; tentatively, D is TRBD1 (5 bases). Trimming took 5 bases from V and 8 from J, leaving 14 bases between them. The CDR3 is 13 amino acids. The germline V gene encodes CDR1 SGHAT and CDR2 FQNNGV. The CDR3 protein is CASSQGSGATQYF. The CDR3 DNA follows: TGTGCCAGCAGCCAAGGCAGTGGGGCTACGCAGTATTTT. The full variable domain, in which reference TRBV11-2 and TRBJ2-3 provide the parts outside the CDR3, is EAGVAQSPRYKIIEKRQSVAFWCNPISGHATLYWYQQILGQGPKLLIQFQNNGVVDDSQLPKDRFSAERLKGVDSTLKIQPAKLEDSAVYLCASSQGSGATQYFGPGTRLTVL.

The DNA for the CDR3 is TGTGCCAGCAGTTACGGGACTAGCGGGGGGCAAGAGACCCAGTACTTC. Its translation is CASSYGTSGGQETQYF. This chain uses TRBV6-2 or TRBV6-3 with TRBJ2-5; 15 nucleotides match TRBD2. CDR1 and CDR2 from the germline V gene are MNHEY and SVGEGT. J gave up 2 bases and V 2 bases, and 0 bases lay outside the gene matches. This CDR3 is built from 16 residues.

This clonotype was counted ten times or more. The chain links TRBV6-6 to TRBJ2-5, with D perhaps being TRBD1 or TRBD2 (5 bases each). Germline CDR1 is MNHNY and CDR2 is SVGAGI (reference sequence). CDR3 size: 13 residues. V lost 6 bases to trimming and J lost 2 bases, with 10 bases between them. Here the CDR3 DNA reads TGTGCCAGCAGGGGGACGATTCAAGAGACCCAGTACTTC. This translates into CASRGTIQETQYF.

This clonotype was seen repeatedly, ten times or more. This chain links TRBV6-6 with TRBJ1-6; a possible D gene is TRBD1 (6 bases). V was pared by 4 bases and J by 13 bases, with 14 bases between. The CDR3 extends over 13 amino acids. CDR1 is MNHNY, CDR2 SVGAGI, per germline (reference sequence). DNA for the CDR3: TGTGCCAGCAGTTCCCCTGACAGGACTCCCCTCCACTTT. Its translation: CASSSPDRTPLHF.

This clonotype was seen ten or more times. V usage is TRBV9 and J usage is TRBJ2-7; D not resolved. The CDR3 is 14 amino acids. V was shortened by 2 bases and J by 3 bases, with 12 bases between the two germline ends. Germline-derived CDR1 and CDR2 are SGDLS and YYNGEE. CDR3 amino acids: CASSVASSNYEQYF. The CDR3 DNA reads as TGTGCCAGCAGCGTGGCCAGCTCCAACTACGAGCAGTACTTC.

This rearrangement joins TRBV29-1 to TRBJ2-1; the match to TRBD1 covers 7 bases. V lost 5 bases and J lost 0; bases outside the gene matches: 7. This CDR3 region has 15 residues. The germline V gene has CDR1 SQVTM and CDR2 ANQGSEA. CDR3 protein: CSVKGDSDSYNEQFF. The CDR3 DNA sequence: TGCAGCGTTAAAGGGGACAGCGACTCCTACAATGAGCAGTTCTTC.

This sequence joins TRBV3-1 and TRBJ2-2; the D gene is possibly TRBD1 (5 bases). The CDR3 has 15 amino acids. Germline V CDR1 and CDR2: LGHDT, YNNKEL (reference sequence). Trimming left V 0 bases short and J 5 bases short, with 10 bases between. CDR3 region: CASSQDQKGTGELFF. In DNA, the CDR3 is TGTGCCAGCAGCCAAGATCAGAAGGGGACCGGGGAGCTGTTTTTT.

This rearrangement joins TRBV5-1 to TRBJ2-6; the match to TRBD1 covers 10 bases. The ends lost 5 bases at V and 1 base at J; junction bases unmatched: 9. Germline V gene lookup returns CDR1 SGHRS and CDR2 YFSETQ. The CDR3 is 18 amino acids. This CDR3 reads CASRRIGTGVSGANVLTF. In nucleotides, the CDR3 is TGCGCCAGCAGGCGCATCGGGACAGGGGTATCTGGGGCCAACGTCCTGACTTTC.

There are many counts of this clonotype. The genes are TRBV28 and TRBJ2-7; 7 bases fit TRBD2. The V and J ends lost 5 bases and 4 bases, in that order; junction bases with no gene match: 2. Germline V gene lookup returns CDR1 MDHEN and CDR2 SYDVKM. The CDR3 has 12 residues. The CDR3 DNA reads TGTGCCAGCAGTCCCGGGGGGTACGAGCAGTACTTC. This translates into CASSPGGYEQYF.

This clonotype was counted ten times or more. The chain has TRBV5-1 and TRBJ2-3; D tentatively fits TRBD1 or TRBD2 (6 bases each). The germline V and J ends were trimmed by 1 base and 2 bases, with 14 bases remaining between them. The CDR3 length is 16 residues. Per the germline V gene, CDR1 is SGHRS and CDR2 is YFSETQ. CDR3 amino acids: CASSLLYGGTTDTQYF. The CDR3 DNA follows: TGCGCCAGCAGCTTGCTCTACGGGGGCACCACAGATACGCAGTATTTT.

The chain employs TRBV7-9 and TRBJ2-1, with 7 bases fitting TRBD2. The CDR3 loop spans 17 amino acids. The germline V gene has CDR1 SEHNR and CDR2 FQNEAQ (reference sequence). V shed 3 bases, J shed 4 bases, and the junction held 12 bases outside the gene matches. The CDR3 bases are TGTGCCAGCAGCTTGGACTCCGGGGGGTCTCTTTACAATGAGCAGTTCTTC. It translates to CASSLDSGGSLYNEQFF.

This clonotype was detected only a few times. The CDR3, as DNA: TGCGCCAGCAGCCAAGAGTTGGGGTCCACCGGGGAGCTGTTTTTT. It specifies CASSQELGSTGELFF. The rearrangement uses TRBV4-1 and TRBJ2-2; D is unclear. V shed 0 bases and J shed 4 bases, with 9 bases lying between them. CDR3 length equals 15 residues. Looked up from germline, CDR1 is MGHRA and CDR2 is YSYEKL.

This clonotype was seen only a few times. The chain employs TRBV6-2 or TRBV6-3 and TRBJ2-1; no reliable D call. Trimming shortened V by 2 bases and J by 8 bases, and 10 bases separated the two germline ends. The CDR3 is made up of 13 amino acids. Per the germline V gene, CDR1 is MNHEY and CDR2 is SVGEGT. The CDR3 region has the DNA TGTGCCAGCAGTTACGTCCTCCTCGATGAGCAGTTCTTC. It specifies CASSYVLLDEQFF.

Many counts were recorded for this clonotype. J is TRBJ2-7 and V is TRBV5-1; no reliable D call. Germline V gene lookup returns CDR1 SGHRS and CDR2 YFSETQ. This CDR3 is 12 amino acids long. Trimming removed 5 bases from V and 6 bases from J, with 12 bases in between. CDR3 protein: CASRGSPGEQYF. The CDR3 bases are TGCGCCAGCAGAGGTTCCCCTGGCGAGCAGTACTTC. Combining the CDR3 with reference TRBV5-1 and TRBJ2-7 gives the whole variable domain KAGVTQTPRYLIKTRGQQVTLSCSPISGHRSVSWYQQTPGQGLQFLFEYFSETQRNKGNFPGRFSGRQFSNSRSEMNVSTLELGDSALYLCASRGSPGEQYFGPGTRLTVT.

The chain is built from TRBV29-1 and TRBJ2-3, with D possibly matching TRBD1 (5 bases). The ends were cut back, 2 bases at V and 3 bases at J, with 15 bases in the middle. The CDR3 consists of 15 residues. Germline V CDR1 and CDR2: SQVTM, ANQGSEA. The CDR3 loop is CSVELSRARTDTQYF. DNA for the CDR3: TGCAGCGTTGAACTATCCAGGGCTCGGACAGATACGCAGTATTTT.

This rearrangement joins TRBV28 to TRBJ2-1, with TRBD1 matching over 8 bases. Germline values: CDR1 MDHEN, CDR2 SYDVKM. The CDR3 loop spans 15 amino acids. J lost 6 bases, V lost 4 bases, and 8 bases had no gene match. The CDR3 sequence: CASSYLDRVRNEQFF. As DNA, the CDR3 is TGTGCCAGCAGTTACCTGGACAGGGTTCGCAATGAGCAGTTCTTC.